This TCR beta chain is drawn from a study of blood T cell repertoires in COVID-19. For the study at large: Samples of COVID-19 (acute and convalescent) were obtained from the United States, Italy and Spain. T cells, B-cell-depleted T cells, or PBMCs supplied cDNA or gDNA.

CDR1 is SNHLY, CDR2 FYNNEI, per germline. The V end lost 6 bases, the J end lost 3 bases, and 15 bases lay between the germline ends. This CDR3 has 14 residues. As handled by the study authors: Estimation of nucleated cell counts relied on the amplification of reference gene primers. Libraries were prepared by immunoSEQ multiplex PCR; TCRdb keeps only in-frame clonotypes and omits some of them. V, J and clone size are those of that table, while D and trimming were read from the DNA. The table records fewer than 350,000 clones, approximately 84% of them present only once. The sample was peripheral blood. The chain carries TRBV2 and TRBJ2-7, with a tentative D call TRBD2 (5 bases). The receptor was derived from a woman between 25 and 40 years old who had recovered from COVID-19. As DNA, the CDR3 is TGTGCCAGCAGGGACCGGGATCGGGACTACGAGCAGTACTTC. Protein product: CASRDRDRDYEQYF.